Below, 22 T cell receptor beta chains from the same sample are listed, as sequenced in a study of blood T cell repertoires in COVID-19. Assay used: immunoSEQ multiplex PCR; TCRdb lists only in-frame clones, some missing. This table holds about 410,000 clones, roughly 91% found once. Material: PBMCs or T cells enriched from blood (not recorded which). Receptors originate from a woman in her twenties or thirties who had recovered from COVID-19.

The rearrangement links TRBV12-5 to TRBJ2-1, with TRBD2 matching 12 bases. The CDR3 extends over 15 amino acids. The germline gives CDR1 LGHNT, CDR2 FRNRAP. The V segment lost 0 bases and the J segment 15 bases; nucleotides outside the gene matches: 9. The CDR3 DNA reads as TGTGCTAGTGGTTTGGTACCTACTAGCGGGGGGCCCCGGTTCTTC. Protein product: CASGLVPTSGGPRFF.

The chain has TRBV7-2 and TRBJ1-4; tentatively, D is TRBD1 (6 bases). V lost 5 bases to trimming and J lost 11 bases, with 21 bases between them. The CDR3 runs 15 residues. Germline V gene data show CDR1 as SGHTA and CDR2 as FQGNSA. CDR3 protein: CASSDQTGDTNKLFF. The CDR3 DNA reads as TGTGCCAGCAGCGACCAGACAGGCGATACGAATAAACTGTTTTTT.

V gene TRBV5-6 combines with J gene TRBJ1-1; perhaps TRBD1 as D (5 bases). V lost 0 bases, J lost 3 bases, and 12 bases lay in between. Germline V gene lookup returns CDR1 SGHDT and CDR2 YYEEEE. This CDR3 has 15 amino acids. This CDR3 reads CASSLGTGVYTEAFF. The CDR3 nucleotides are TGTGCCAGCAGCTTGGGAACAGGAGTATACACTGAAGCTTTCTTT.

The J gene is TRBJ1-5, the V gene TRBV19; 8 positions agree with TRBD1. The V gene end was trimmed by 5 bases and the J gene end by 4 bases; junction bases not matched to a gene: 7. Germline values: CDR1 LNHDA, CDR2 SQIVND (reference sequence). This CDR3 spans 15 amino acids. As DNA, the CDR3 is TGTGCCAGTAGTGTAAGGACAGGGCAGAATCAGCCCCAGCATTTT. It specifies CASSVRTGQNQPQHF.

This clone was detected only once. The V call is TRBV30, the J call TRBJ2-2; 8 positions agree with TRBD1. V lost 2 bases, J lost 6 bases, and 5 bases stayed unmatched. CDR1 and CDR2 (germline): GTSNPN, SVGIG (reference sequence). The CDR3 runs 14 residues. The CDR3 spells CAWSSHRGSGELFF. In DNA form, the CDR3 reads TGTGCCTGGAGTTCGCACAGGGGGTCCGGGGAGCTGTTTTTT. Filled out from reference TRBV30 and TRBJ2-2, the complete variable domain reads SQTIHQWPATLVQPVGSPLSLECTVEGTSNPNLYWYRQAAGRGLQLLFYSVGIGQISSEVPQNLSASRPQDRQFILSSKKLLLSDSGFYLCAWSSHRGSGELFFGEGSRLTVL.

The table lists this clone with a few counts. The genes are TRBV7-9 and TRBJ2-2, with TRBD1 identical over 10 bases. The length of the CDR3 is 15 residues. In germline, CDR1 is SEHNR, CDR2 FQNEAQ (reference sequence). The junction had 6 bases not matched to a gene; V was cut back by 4 bases and J by 7 bases. CDR3 DNA sequence: TGTGCCAGCAGCTCCACGACAGGGGGCATCGGGGAGCTGTTTTTT. It yields the protein CASSSTTGGIGELFF.

This chain links TRBV15 with TRBJ2-1; 7 bases are shared with TRBD2. The CDR3 extends over 11 amino acids. From germline, CDR1 is LNHNV and CDR2 YYDKDF (reference sequence). Losses at the gene ends were 5 bases for V and 10 bases for J; bases not matched to a gene: 2. In nucleotides, the CDR3 is TGTGCCACCAGCGCGCGGGAGGAGCAGTTCTTC. It encodes CATSAREEQFF.

This sequence joins TRBV2 and TRBJ1-1; a possible D gene is TRBD1 (5 bases). The germline CDR1 and CDR2 sequences are SNHLY and FYNNEI. V lost 5 bases and J 8 bases, leaving 12 bases between the germline ends. The CDR3 covers 12 residues. The CDR3 DNA is TGTGCCAGCAGTTACGACAGCTTAGAAGCTTTCTTT. This translates into CASSYDSLEAFF.

This clone was recorded only once. V usage is TRBV12-5 and J usage is TRBJ2-1; 12 bases are shared with TRBD1. With 0 bases clipped from V and 8 bases from J, the junction kept 8 bases outside the gene matches. CDR1 is LGHNT and CDR2 is FRNRAP in the germline V gene. This CDR3 is 17 amino acids long. CDR3 residues: CASGLVLGTGGNDEQFF. The CDR3 bases are TGTGCTAGTGGTTTGGTATTAGGGACAGGGGGCAACGATGAGCAGTTCTTC.

This chain joins TRBV5-4 and TRBJ2-5, with 11 bases matching TRBD1. Per germline, CDR1 SGHNT and CDR2 YYREEE (reference sequence). Losses at the gene ends were 2 bases for V and 5 bases for J; bases not matched to a gene: 5. This CDR3 region has 15 residues. CDR3 amino acids: CASSLGQGAWETQYF. The CDR3 DNA reads TGTGCCAGCAGCTTAGGACAGGGGGCCTGGGAGACCCAGTACTTC.

The chain uses TRBV30 and TRBJ1-3; unclear D gene. The V gene's germline CDR1 is GTSNPN and CDR2 SVGIG (reference sequence). V lost 5 bases to trimming and J lost 3 bases, with 11 bases between them. The CDR3 totals 13 residues. The CDR3 DNA reads TGTGCCTGGGGGGTATCGCGTGGAAACACCATATATTTT. As protein: CAWGVSRGNTIYF.

The chain combines TRBV7-8 with TRBJ1-1, with D perhaps matching TRBD1 (5 bases). V was cut by 1 base and J by 1 base, with 19 bases left in between. The V gene's germline CDR1 is SGHVS and CDR2 FQNEAQ. The CDR3 runs 18 residues. CDR3: CASSLVVGGGSWNTEAFF. The CDR3 DNA sequence: TGTGCCAGCAGCTTAGTTGTTGGGGGGGGGTCGTGGAACACTGAAGCTTTCTTT.

The chain joins TRBV29-1 to TRBJ1-2, with TRBD1 matching 8 bases. In germline, CDR1 is SQVTM, CDR2 ANQGSEA. The CDR3 consists of 13 residues. V lost 4 bases and J lost 6; bases outside the gene matches: 7. CDR3 amino acids: CSVAPDRAHGYTF. The CDR3 DNA reads TGCAGCGTTGCTCCGGACAGGGCCCATGGCTACACCTTC. Supplemented by reference TRBV29-1 and TRBJ1-2, the full variable domain reads SAVISQKPSRDICQRGTSLTIQCQVDSQVTMMFWYRQQPGQSLTLIATANQGSEATYESGFVIDKFPISRPNLTFSTLTVSNMSPEDSSIYLCSVAPDRAHGYTFGSGTRLTVV.

This clone showed up just once. V usage is TRBV11-2 and J usage is TRBJ2-2; D gene ambiguous. Trimming removed 7 bases at V and 4 bases at J, with 4 bases between. The CDR3 spans 11 residues. CDR1 is SGHAT, CDR2 FQNNGV, per germline. The CDR3 nucleotides read TGTGCCAGCACACTCACCGGGGAGCTGTTTTTT. Its protein is CASTLTGELFF.

V usage is TRBV27 and J usage is TRBJ1-2; 7 nucleotides line up with TRBD1. CDR1 and CDR2 (germline): MNHEY, SMNVEV (reference sequence). CDR3 length: 13 amino acids. Trimming cost V 6 bases and J 7 bases; bases outside gene matches: 8. CDR3 residues: CASRLTGRVGYTF. Written as DNA, the CDR3 is TGTGCCAGCAGGCTGACAGGGCGGGTTGGCTACACCTTC.

V is TRBV2 and J is TRBJ1-3, with 10 bases fitting TRBD1. CDR3 size: 15 residues. The V gene end was trimmed by 4 bases and the J gene end by 2 bases; junction bases not matched to a gene: 2. Germline CDR1 reads SNHLY; CDR2 reads FYNNEI. The chain's CDR3 is CASSGDRGTGNTIYF. In nucleotides, the CDR3 is TGTGCCAGCAGTGGGGACAGGGGAACTGGAAACACCATATATTTT.

This clone came up once. The chain employs TRBV7-7 and TRBJ2-7; 13 bases agree with TRBD2. CDR1 is SSHAT and CDR2 is FNYEAQ in the germline V gene (reference sequence). V dropped 5 bases and J dropped 2; count of bases not matched to a gene: 3. The CDR3 totals 15 residues. In DNA form, the CDR3 reads TGTGCCAGCAGCCGAGGACTAGCGGGAGCCTACGAGCAGTACTTC. Translated: CASSRGLAGAYEQYF. The complete variable domain, with remaining parts taken from reference TRBV7-7 and TRBJ2-7, reads GAGVSQSPRYKVTKRGQDVTLRCDPISSHATLYWYQQALGQGPEFLTYFNYEAQPDKSGLPSDRFSAERPEGSISTLTIQRTEQRDSAMYRCASSRGLAGAYEQYFGPGTRLTVT.

The CDR3 is CASSQVQAGFYEQYF. The CDR3 DNA sequence: TGTGCCAGCAGCCAAGTCCAAGCAGGATTCTACGAGCAGTACTTC. The chain couples TRBV3-1 (or the pseudogene TRBV3-2) to TRBJ2-7; D is undetermined. V was trimmed by 1 base and J by 3 bases, leaving 13 bases between them. This CDR3 is built from 15 residues. The germline CDR1 and CDR2 sequences are LGHDT and YNNKEL (reference sequence).

The J gene is TRBJ1-4, the V gene TRBV28; TRBD1 agrees at 7 bases. The CDR3 loop spans 11 amino acids. In germline, CDR1 is MDHEN, CDR2 SYDVKM. Written as DNA, the CDR3 is TGTGCTACAGCAGGGGGTGAAAAACTGTTTTTT. This encodes CATAGGEKLFF.

The chain has TRBV2 and TRBJ2-3; possible D gene TRBD2, 6 bases. Germline V CDR1 and CDR2: SNHLY, FYNNEI. This CDR3 has 15 residues. Trimming cost V 4 bases and J 6 bases, with 17 bases left between them. The CDR3, as DNA: TGTGCCAGCAGTGCCGGGCGGGGCCCCTTTGATACGCAGTATTTT. This translates into CASSAGRGPFDTQYF. Full variable domain (rest looked up from reference TRBV2 and TRBJ2-3): EPEVTQTPSHQVTQMGQEVILRCVPISNHLYFYWYRQILGQKVEFLVSFYNNEISEKSEIFDDQFSVERPDGSNFTLKIRSTKLEDSAMYFCASSAGRGPFDTQYFGPGTRLTVL.

The rearrangement uses TRBV7-2 and TRBJ1-1; 8 nucleotides match TRBD1. CDR1 and CDR2 (germline): SGHTA, FQGNSA. The CDR3 covers 16 residues. V gave up 5 bases and J gave up 2 bases; unmatched junction bases: 10. The CDR3: CASSVAGGTINTEAFF. The CDR3 region has the DNA TGTGCCAGCAGCGTCGCAGGGGGCACGATAAACACTGAAGCTTTCTTT.

This rearrangement joins TRBV6-5 to TRBJ1-5, with TRBD1 matching 12 bases. This CDR3 region has 15 residues. CDR1 and CDR2 (germline): MNHEY, SVGAGI. The junction had 5 bases not matched to a gene; V was cut back by 6 bases and J by 5 bases. CDR3: CASSGGTGGDQPQHF. In DNA, the CDR3 is TGTGCCAGCAGCGGGGGGACAGGGGGCGATCAGCCCCAGCATTTT.